This T cell receptor (beta chain) was sequenced in a study of T cells in Graves' hyperthyroidism and ophthalmopathy. This clonotype was observed a handful of times. Its antigen remains unknown. One end of the junction varies from germline; a read error may be responsible. Patients with uncontrolled infections, other autoimmune diseases, pregnancy or lactation were excluded. Diagnosis rested on symptoms, serum thyroxine and TRAb, thyroid ultrasound, and orbital computed tomography. Researchers took RNA transcripts and amplified the TCR beta CDR3 regions from them. A first-round RT-PCR of the TCR CDR3 used the HTBI primer set. TCRdb re-called the multiplex PCR reads with MiXCR, one entry per CDR3 protein. The repertoire holds 620,000 or so distinct CDR3 sequences, with roughly 15% as singletons. Germline CDR1 reads SQVTM; CDR2 reads ANQGSEA. The length of the CDR3 is 11 residues. Study-level points and caveats: A model using 13 V-J features told ophthalmopathy apart from stable hyperthyroidism.

The sequenced sample consisted of blood. The TCR comes from a woman between 45 and 60 years old with Graves' ophthalmopathy. The rearrangement uses TRBV29-1 and TRBJ1-2; D remains unclear. The CDR3 sequence is CSDEAGYGYTF. The CDR3 nucleotides are TGCAGCGATGAAGCCGGCTATGGCTACACCTTC.